This T cell receptor (beta chain) was identified in a study of untreated major depressive disorder. Study results and caveats: Depressed patients' CD4+ T cells carried increased TRBV05-01 (Vbeta 5.1) usage versus control CD4+ T cells. Only three preselected Vbeta families were compared in sequencing.

The table came from immunoSEQ multiplex PCR; TCRdb's copy has only in-frame clones and leaves some out. Counted here are approximately 20,000 clones, about 84% occurring once; the ten biggest clones make up roughly 0.82%. The germline gives CDR1 SGHNT, CDR2 YYREEE (reference sequence). This CDR3 spans 14 amino acids. The V and J ends lost 0 bases and 4 bases respectively, with 10 bases between them. As concerns this clone: Its antigen is not known.

V and J are TRBV5-4 and TRBJ1-1; D is unclear. The sample comprised CD4+ T cells from PBMCs. The source is a woman between 25 and 40 years old in good health. The CDR3 here is CASSLVGRGTEAFF. DNA for the CDR3: TGTGCCAGCAGCTTGGTAGGGCGGGGCACTGAAGCTTTCTTT.